The source of this T cell receptor beta chain is a study of early T cells in non-severe SARS-CoV-2 infection. Using its own MiXCR run on the 5' RACE reads, TCRdb lists one record per CDR3 protein. Among under 85,000 distinct CDR3 sequences listed, around 14% were seen once. This clonotype showed up just a few times. The specimen sequenced was whole blood. This receptor was obtained from an adult who was a healthcare worker with PCR-confirmed SARS-CoV-2 infection or an uninfected control (not recorded which).

Written as DNA, the CDR3 is TGCAGTGCTAGAGGTCGGGCAGATACGCAGTATTTT. As protein: CSARGRADTQYF. The chain recombines TRBV20-1 with TRBJ2-3; D is ambiguous. V was clipped by 1 base and J by 4 bases, with 6 bases between them. This CDR3 region has 12 residues. CDR1 is DFQATT and CDR2 is SNEGSKA in the germline V gene (reference sequence).